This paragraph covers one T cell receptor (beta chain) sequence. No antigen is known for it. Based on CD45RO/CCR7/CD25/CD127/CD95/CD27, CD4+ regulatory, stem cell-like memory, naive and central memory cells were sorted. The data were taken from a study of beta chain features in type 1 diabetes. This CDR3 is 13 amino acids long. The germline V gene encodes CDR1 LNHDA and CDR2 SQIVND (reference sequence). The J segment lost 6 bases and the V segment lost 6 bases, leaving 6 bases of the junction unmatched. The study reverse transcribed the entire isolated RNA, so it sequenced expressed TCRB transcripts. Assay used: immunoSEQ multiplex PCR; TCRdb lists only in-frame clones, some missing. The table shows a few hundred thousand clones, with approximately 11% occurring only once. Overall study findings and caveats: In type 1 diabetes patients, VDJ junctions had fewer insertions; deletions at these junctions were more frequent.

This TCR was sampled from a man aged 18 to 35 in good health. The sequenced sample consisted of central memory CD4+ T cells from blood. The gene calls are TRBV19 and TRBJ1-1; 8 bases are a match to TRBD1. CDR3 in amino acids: CASSQGADAEAFF. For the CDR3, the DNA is TGTGCCAGTAGCCAGGGGGCGGATGCTGAAGCTTTCTTT.